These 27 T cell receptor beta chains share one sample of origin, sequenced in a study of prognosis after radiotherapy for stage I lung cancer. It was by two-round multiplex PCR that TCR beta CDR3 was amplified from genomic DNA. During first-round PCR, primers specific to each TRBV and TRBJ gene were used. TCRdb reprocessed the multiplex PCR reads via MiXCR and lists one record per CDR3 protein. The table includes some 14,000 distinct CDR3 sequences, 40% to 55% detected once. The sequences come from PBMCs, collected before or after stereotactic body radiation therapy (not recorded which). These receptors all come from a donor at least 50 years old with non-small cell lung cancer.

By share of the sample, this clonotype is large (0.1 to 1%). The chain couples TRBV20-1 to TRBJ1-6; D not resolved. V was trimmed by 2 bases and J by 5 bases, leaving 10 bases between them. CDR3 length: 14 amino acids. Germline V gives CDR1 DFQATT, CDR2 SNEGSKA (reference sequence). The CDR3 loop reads CSARIGRDNSPLHF. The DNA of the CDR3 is TGCAGTGCTAGAATAGGTCGAGATAATTCACCCCTCCACTTT.

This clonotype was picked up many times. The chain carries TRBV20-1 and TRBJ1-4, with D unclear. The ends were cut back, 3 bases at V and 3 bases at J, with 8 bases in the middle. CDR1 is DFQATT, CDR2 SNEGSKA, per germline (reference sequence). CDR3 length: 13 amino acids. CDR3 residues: CSASRQSNEKLFF. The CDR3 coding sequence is TGCAGTGCTAGCCGGCAGTCTAATGAAAAACTGTTTTTT.

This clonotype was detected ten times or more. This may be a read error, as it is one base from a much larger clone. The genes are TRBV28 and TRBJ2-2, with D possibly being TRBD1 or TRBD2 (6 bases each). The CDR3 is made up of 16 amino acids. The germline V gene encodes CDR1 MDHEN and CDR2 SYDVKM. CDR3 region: CASSPRGTWDTGGLFF. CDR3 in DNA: TGTGCCAGCAGCCCTCGCGGGACGTGGGACACCGGGGGGCTGTTTTTT. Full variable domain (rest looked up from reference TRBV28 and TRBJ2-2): DVKVTQSSRYLVKRTGEKVFLECVQDMDHENMFWYRQDPGLGLRLIYFSYDVKMKEKGDIPEGYSVSREKKERFSLILESASTNQTSMYLCASSPRGTWDTGGLFFGEGSRLTVL.

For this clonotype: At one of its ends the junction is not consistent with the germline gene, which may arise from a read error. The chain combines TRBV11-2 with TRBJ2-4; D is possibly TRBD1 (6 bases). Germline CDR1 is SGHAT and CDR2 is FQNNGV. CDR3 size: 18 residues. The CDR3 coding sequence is TGTGCCAGCAGCTTAGGTATGGGCGCTCCGAACAGATGGGACATTAAGTACTTC. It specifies CASSLGMGAPNRWDIKYF. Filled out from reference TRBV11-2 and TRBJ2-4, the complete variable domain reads EAGVAQSPRYKIIEKRQSVAFWCNPISGHATLYWYQQILGQGPKLLIQFQNNGVVDDSQLPKDRFSAERLKGVDSTLKIQPAKLEDSAVYLCASSLGMGAPNRWDIKYFGAGTRLSVL.

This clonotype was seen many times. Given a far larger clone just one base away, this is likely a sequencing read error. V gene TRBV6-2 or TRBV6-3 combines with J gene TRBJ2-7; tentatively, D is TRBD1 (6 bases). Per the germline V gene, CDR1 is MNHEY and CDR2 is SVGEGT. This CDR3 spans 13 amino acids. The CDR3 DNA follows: TGTGTCAGCAGCTCCGGACAGAGTTACGAGCAGTACTTC. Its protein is CVSSSGQSYEQYF.

CDR3 sequence: CAIRGTGFNYGYTF. The CDR3 DNA reads TGTGCCATCAGGGGCACAGGGTTCAACTATGGCTACACCTTC. The chain is built from TRBV10-3 and TRBJ1-2, with TRBD1 as a possible D gene (6 bases). The length of the CDR3 is 14 residues. Per germline, CDR1 ENHRY and CDR2 SYGVKD. The ends were cut back, 6 bases at V and 2 bases at J, with 13 bases in the middle.

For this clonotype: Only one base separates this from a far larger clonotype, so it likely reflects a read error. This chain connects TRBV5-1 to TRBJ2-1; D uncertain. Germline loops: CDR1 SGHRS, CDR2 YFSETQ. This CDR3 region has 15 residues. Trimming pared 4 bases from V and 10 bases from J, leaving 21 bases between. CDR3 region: CASSPRMTASYEQFF. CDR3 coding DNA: TGCGCCAGCAGCCCACGGATGACGGCCTCCTACGAGCAGTTCTTC.

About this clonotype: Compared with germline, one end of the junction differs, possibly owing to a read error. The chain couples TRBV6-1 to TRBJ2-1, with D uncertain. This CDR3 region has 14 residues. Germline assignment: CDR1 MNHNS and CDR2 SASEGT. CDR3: CVSSERSFGGEQFF. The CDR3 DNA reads TGTGTCAGCAGTGAGAGGAGTTTCGGTGGTGAGCAGTTCTTC.

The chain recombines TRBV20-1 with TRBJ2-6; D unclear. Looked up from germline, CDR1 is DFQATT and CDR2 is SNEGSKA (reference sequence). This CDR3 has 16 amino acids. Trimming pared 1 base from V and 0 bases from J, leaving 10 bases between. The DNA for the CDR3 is TGCAGTGCTAGAGGTGGCAGACACTCTGGGGCCAACGTCCTGACTTTC. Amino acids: CSARGGRHSGANVLTF.

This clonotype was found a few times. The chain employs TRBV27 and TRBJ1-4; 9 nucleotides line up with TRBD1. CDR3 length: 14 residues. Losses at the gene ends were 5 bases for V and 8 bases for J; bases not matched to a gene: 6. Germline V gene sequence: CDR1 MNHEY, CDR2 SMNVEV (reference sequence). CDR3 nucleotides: TGTGCCAGCAGTAAGACAGGGGGTGACGAAAAACTGTTTTTT. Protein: CASSKTGGDEKLFF.

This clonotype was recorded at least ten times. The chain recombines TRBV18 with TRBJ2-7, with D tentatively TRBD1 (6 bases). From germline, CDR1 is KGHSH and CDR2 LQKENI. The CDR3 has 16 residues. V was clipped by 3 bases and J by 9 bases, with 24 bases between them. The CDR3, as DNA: TGTGCCAGCTCACCTAAGGACAGAACCCTTAGCTCGAGGCAGTACTTC. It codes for CASSPKDRTLSSRQYF. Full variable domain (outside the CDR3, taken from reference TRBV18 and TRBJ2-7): NAGVMQNPRHLVRRRGQEARLRCSPMKGHSHVYWYRQLPEEGLKFMVYLQKENIIDESGMPKERFSAEFPKEGPSILRIQQVVRGDSAAYFCASSPKDRTLSSRQYFGPGTRLTVT.

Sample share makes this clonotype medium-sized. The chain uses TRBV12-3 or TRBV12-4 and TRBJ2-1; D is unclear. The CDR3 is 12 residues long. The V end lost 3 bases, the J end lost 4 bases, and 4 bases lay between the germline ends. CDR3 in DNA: TGTGCCAGCAGTTTTGGGTACAATGAGCAGTTCTTC. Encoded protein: CASSFGYNEQFF.

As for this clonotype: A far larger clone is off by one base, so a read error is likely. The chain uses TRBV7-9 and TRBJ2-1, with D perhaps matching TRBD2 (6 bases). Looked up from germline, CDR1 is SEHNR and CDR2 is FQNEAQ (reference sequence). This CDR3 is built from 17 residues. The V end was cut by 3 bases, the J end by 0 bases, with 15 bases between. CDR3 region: CASSLIGRGSSYNEQFF. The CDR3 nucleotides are TGTGCCAGCAGCTTGATCGGGCGGGGAAGCTCCTACAATGAGCAGTTCTTC.

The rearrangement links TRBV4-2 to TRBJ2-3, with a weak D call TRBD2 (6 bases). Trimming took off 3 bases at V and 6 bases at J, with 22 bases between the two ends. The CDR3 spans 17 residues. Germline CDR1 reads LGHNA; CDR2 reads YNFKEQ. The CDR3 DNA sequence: TGTGCCAGCAGCCATCACGGGGGACCGCAAAGTCGGGATACGCAGTATTTT. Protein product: CASSHHGGPQSRDTQYF.

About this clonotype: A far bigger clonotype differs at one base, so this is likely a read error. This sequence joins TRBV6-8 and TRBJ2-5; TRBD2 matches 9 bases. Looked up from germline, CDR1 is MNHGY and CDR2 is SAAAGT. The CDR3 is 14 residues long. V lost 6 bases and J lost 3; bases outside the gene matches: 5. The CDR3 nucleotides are TGTGCCAGCAGACCGGCTAGCGGGAAAGAGACCCAGTACTTC. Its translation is CASRPASGKETQYF.

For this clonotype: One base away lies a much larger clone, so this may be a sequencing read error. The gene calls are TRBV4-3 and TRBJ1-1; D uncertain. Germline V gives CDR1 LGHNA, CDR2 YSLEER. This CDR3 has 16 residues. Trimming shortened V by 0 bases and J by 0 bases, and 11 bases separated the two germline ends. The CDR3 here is CASSQDPPGVNTEAFF. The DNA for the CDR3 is TGCGCCAGCAGCCAAGATCCTCCAGGCGTGAACACTGAAGCTTTCTTT.

CDR3 bases: TGTGCCAGCAGCTTAGGGATTAGCGGGAGCCACAATGAGCAGTTCTTC. This codes for CASSLGISGSHNEQFF. J is TRBJ2-1 and V is TRBV7-9; 9 bases line up with TRBD2. The CDR3 covers 16 residues. In germline, CDR1 is SEHNR, CDR2 FQNEAQ (reference sequence). Trimming took 1 base from V and 5 from J; bases not matched to a gene: 6.

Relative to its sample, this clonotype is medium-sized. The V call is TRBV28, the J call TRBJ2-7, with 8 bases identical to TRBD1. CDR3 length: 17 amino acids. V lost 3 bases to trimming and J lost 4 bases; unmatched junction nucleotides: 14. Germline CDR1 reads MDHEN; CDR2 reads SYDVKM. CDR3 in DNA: TGTGCCAGCAGTTTTTGGTCCCAGGGGGCGCAGGGATACGAGCAGTACTTC. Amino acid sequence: CASSFWSQGAQGYEQYF.

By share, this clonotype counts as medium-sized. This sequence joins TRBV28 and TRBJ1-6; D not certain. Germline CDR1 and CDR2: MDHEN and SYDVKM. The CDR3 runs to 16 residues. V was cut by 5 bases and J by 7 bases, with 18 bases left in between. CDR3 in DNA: TGTGCCAGCAGTCCCCTGGGTGGGCAGCCCAATTCACCCCTCCACTTT. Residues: CASSPLGGQPNSPLHF.

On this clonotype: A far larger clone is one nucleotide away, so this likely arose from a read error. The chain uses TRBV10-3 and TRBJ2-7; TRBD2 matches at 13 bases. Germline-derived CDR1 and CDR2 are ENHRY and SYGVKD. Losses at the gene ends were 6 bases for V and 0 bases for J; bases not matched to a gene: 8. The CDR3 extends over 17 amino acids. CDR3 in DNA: TGTGCCATCAGAGCCGGGACTAGCGGGATGCGCTCCTACGAGCAGTACTTC. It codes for CAIRAGTSGMRSYEQYF.

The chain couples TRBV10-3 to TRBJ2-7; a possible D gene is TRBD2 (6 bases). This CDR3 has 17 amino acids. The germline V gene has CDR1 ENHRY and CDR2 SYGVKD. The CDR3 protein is CFINGGSGRKHPYEQYF. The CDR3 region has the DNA TGTTTCATAAACGGGGGTAGCGGCAGGAAGCACCCCTACGAGCAGTACTTC.

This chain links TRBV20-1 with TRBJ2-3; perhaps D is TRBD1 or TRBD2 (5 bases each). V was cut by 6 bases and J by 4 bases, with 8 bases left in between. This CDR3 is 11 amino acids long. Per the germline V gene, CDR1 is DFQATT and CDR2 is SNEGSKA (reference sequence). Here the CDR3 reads CSAQEADTQYF. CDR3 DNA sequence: TGCAGTGCACAGGAGGCAGATACGCAGTATTTT.

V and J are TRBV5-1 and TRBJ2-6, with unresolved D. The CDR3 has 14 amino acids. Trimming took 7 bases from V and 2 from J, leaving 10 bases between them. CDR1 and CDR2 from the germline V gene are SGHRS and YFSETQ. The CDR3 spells CASFDLAGANVLTF. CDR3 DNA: TGCGCCAGCTTTGACCTGGCTGGGGCCAACGTCCTGACTTTC. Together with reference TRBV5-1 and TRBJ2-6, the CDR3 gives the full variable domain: KAGVTQTPRYLIKTRGQQVTLSCSPISGHRSVSWYQQTPGQGLQFLFEYFSETQRNKGNFPGRFSGRQFSNSRSEMNVSTLELGDSALYLCASFDLAGANVLTFGAGSRLTVL.

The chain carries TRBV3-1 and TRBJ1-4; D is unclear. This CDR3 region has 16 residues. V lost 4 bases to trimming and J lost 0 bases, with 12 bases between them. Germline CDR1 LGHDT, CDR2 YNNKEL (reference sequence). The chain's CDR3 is CASSPFPIATNEKLFF. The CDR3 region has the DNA TGTGCCAGCAGCCCCTTCCCAATTGCAACTAATGAAAAACTGTTTTTT. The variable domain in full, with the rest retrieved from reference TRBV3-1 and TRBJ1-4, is DTAVSQTPKYLVTQMGNDKSIKCEQNLGHDTMYWYKQDSKKFLKIMFSYNNKELIINETVPNRFSPKSPDKAHLNLHINSLELGDSAVYFCASSPFPIATNEKLFFGSGTQLSVL.

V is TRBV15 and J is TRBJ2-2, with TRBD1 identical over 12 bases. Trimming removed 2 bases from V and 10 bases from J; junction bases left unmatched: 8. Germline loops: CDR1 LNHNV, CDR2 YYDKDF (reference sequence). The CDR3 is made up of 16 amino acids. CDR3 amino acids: CATSRIPGQGATELFF. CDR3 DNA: TGTGCCACCAGCAGAATACCGGGACAGGGGGCGACGGAGCTGTTTTTT.

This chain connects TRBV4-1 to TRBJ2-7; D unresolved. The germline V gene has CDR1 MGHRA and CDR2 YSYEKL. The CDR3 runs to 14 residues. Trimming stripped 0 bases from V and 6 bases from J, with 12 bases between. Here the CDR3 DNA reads TGCGCCAGCAGCCAAGAGTCGAGAGGCACCGAGCAGTACTTC. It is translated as CASSQESRGTEQYF.

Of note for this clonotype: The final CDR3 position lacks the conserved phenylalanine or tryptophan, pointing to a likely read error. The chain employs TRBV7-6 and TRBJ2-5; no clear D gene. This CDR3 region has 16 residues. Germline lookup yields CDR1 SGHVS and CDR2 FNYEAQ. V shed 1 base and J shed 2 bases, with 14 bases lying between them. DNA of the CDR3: TGTGCCAGCAGCTTAGAGCTGATAACAGCACAAGAGACCCAGTACTCC. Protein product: CASSLELITAQETQYS.